Listed below are T cell receptor beta chains from one sample, sequenced in a study of blood T cell repertoires in COVID-19. Profiling relied on immunoSEQ multiplex PCR, and the TCRdb table lists in-frame clones only, not all of them. The repertoire holds roughly 140,000 clones, with about 85% as singletons. The sequencing input was peripheral blood. Receptors were obtained from a human donor in a cohort sampled during active COVID-19. The CDR3 runs from the conserved cysteine through the conserved F or W. A D gene is named only where the DNA matches it firmly.

J gene: TRBJ1-1; D gene: -; V gene: TRBV12-3/TRBV12-4; CDR3 protein: CASSLYGEEAFF
J gene: TRBJ2-5; D gene: -; V gene: TRBV7-2; CDR3 protein: CASSLGAARVETQYF
J gene: TRBJ1-1; D gene: -; V gene: TRBV20-1; CDR3 protein: CSASRFSGLRKNTEAFF
J gene: TRBJ2-3; D gene: TRBD2; V gene: TRBV5-4; CDR3 protein: CASSKTSGGSADTQYF
J gene: TRBJ1-6; D gene: -; V gene: TRBV11-2; CDR3 protein: CASSPQSGNSPLHF
J gene: TRBJ2-7; D gene: TRBD1; V gene: TRBV11-3; CDR3 protein: CASSLVSTGDGEQYF
J gene: TRBJ1-4; D gene: -; V gene: TRBV23-1; CDR3 protein: CASSRSGGRFNEKLFF
J gene: TRBJ1-1; D gene: -; V gene: TRBV6-5; CDR3 protein: CASSTRGGAAEAFF
J gene: TRBJ2-7; D gene: TRBD1; V gene: TRBV6-2/TRBV6-3; CDR3 protein: CASSSPQGDEQYF
J gene: TRBJ2-5; D gene: -; V gene: TRBV3-1/TRBV3-2; CDR3 protein: CASSQDRVQETQYF
J gene: TRBJ1-2; D gene: -; V gene: TRBV12-3/TRBV12-4; CDR3 protein: CASSTTGSYGYTF
J gene: TRBJ2-1; D gene: -; V gene: TRBV27; CDR3 protein: CASSLLSGRSYNEQFF
J gene: TRBJ1-2; D gene: -; V gene: TRBV3-1/TRBV3-2; CDR3 protein: CASSQDPGVTYGYTF
J gene: TRBJ2-3; D gene: -; V gene: TRBV9; CDR3 protein: CASSVEPADTQYF
J gene: TRBJ1-4; D gene: -; V gene: TRBV30; CDR3 protein: CAWSLGLWGREKLFF
J gene: TRBJ1-1; D gene: -; V gene: TRBV28; CDR3 protein: CASTRGWSEAFF
J gene: TRBJ1-2; D gene: -; V gene: TRBV19; CDR3 protein: CASTPPGPTGGGYTF
J gene: TRBJ2-2; D gene: -; V gene: TRBV6-1; CDR3 protein: CASSERGGANTGELFF
J gene: TRBJ2-7; D gene: TRBD1; V gene: TRBV12-5; CDR3 protein: CASGLGQGTDEQYF
J gene: TRBJ2-5; D gene: -; V gene: TRBV6-2/TRBV6-3; CDR3 protein: CASSSGRETQYF
J gene: TRBJ1-1; D gene: -; V gene: TRBV3-1/TRBV3-2; CDR3 protein: CASSSISPAGAFF
J gene: TRBJ2-5; D gene: -; V gene: TRBV3-1/TRBV3-2; CDR3 protein: CASSPLGREGETQYF
J gene: TRBJ1-1; D gene: -; V gene: TRBV24-1; CDR3 protein: CATSESAGTEAFF
J gene: TRBJ1-3; D gene: -; V gene: TRBV5-8; CDR3 protein: CASTSRGGNTIYF
J gene: TRBJ1-1; D gene: -; V gene: TRBV3-1/TRBV3-2; CDR3 protein: CASSQVRSEAFF
J gene: TRBJ1-6; D gene: -; V gene: TRBV27; CDR3 protein: CASSLPGLNSPLHF
J gene: TRBJ2-2; D gene: TRBD2; V gene: TRBV5-4; CDR3 protein: CASTPGLAGGNTGELFF
J gene: TRBJ2-7; D gene: -; V gene: TRBV27; CDR3 protein: CASSLGTGEQYF
J gene: TRBJ2-1; D gene: -; V gene: TRBV6-5; CDR3 protein: CASSKGPGNEQFF
J gene: TRBJ1-1; D gene: -; V gene: TRBV11-3; CDR3 protein: CASSQIRFSEAFF
J gene: TRBJ1-2; D gene: TRBD1; V gene: TRBV7-2; CDR3 protein: CATSRGGQGDYGYTF
J gene: TRBJ1-5; D gene: -; V gene: TRBV28; CDR3 protein: CASSLFRGGGNQPQHF
J gene: TRBJ2-1; D gene: -; V gene: TRBV7-3; CDR3 protein: CASSSFGGAGRYNEQFF
J gene: TRBJ1-3; D gene: -; V gene: TRBV30; CDR3 protein: CAWLRTGGNTIYF
J gene: TRBJ1-2; D gene: TRBD1; V gene: TRBV7-2; CDR3 protein: CASSRTGQDNYGYTF
J gene: TRBJ1-4; D gene: TRBD1; V gene: TRBV6-6; CDR3 protein: CASRSNRGDGEKLFF
J gene: TRBJ1-2; D gene: -; V gene: TRBV27; CDR3 protein: CASSLKGRNYGYTF
J gene: TRBJ1-2; D gene: TRBD1; V gene: TRBV27; CDR3 protein: CASSFQGTGAGYGYTF
J gene: TRBJ2-1; D gene: TRBD2; V gene: TRBV29-1; CDR3 protein: CSAGASGGSEQFF
J gene: TRBJ1-2; D gene: -; V gene: TRBV5-1; CDR3 protein: CASSRTVGAEGYTF
J gene: TRBJ1-2; D gene: TRBD1; V gene: TRBV4-1; CDR3 protein: CASSTTGQAANYGYTF
J gene: TRBJ1-6; D gene: -; V gene: TRBV3-1/TRBV3-2; CDR3 protein: CASSQVDAGASPLHF
J gene: TRBJ2-7; D gene: TRBD2; V gene: TRBV7-9; CDR3 protein: CASRPGGALYEQYF
J gene: TRBJ2-1; D gene: TRBD1; V gene: TRBV11-2; CDR3 protein: CASSLTSGTGASYNEQFF
J gene: TRBJ2-2; D gene: TRBD1; V gene: TRBV7-6; CDR3 protein: CASSLAAGQGAGELFF
J gene: TRBJ1-1; D gene: -; V gene: TRBV30; CDR3 protein: CAWSVIGVRSRAEAFF
J gene: TRBJ1-5; D gene: TRBD1; V gene: TRBV7-9; CDR3 protein: CASSTGQGGNQPQHF
J gene: TRBJ2-1; D gene: TRBD1; V gene: TRBV6-4; CDR3 protein: CASSETGPPYNEQFF
J gene: TRBJ1-5; D gene: -; V gene: TRBV28; CDR3 protein: CASSLGEGQRTQPQHF
J gene: TRBJ2-7; D gene: -; V gene: TRBV7-6; CDR3 protein: CASSLGYMGDEQYF
J gene: TRBJ2-7; D gene: TRBD1; V gene: TRBV5-1; CDR3 protein: CASSPRQGLSYEQYF
J gene: TRBJ2-7; D gene: TRBD1; V gene: TRBV18; CDR3 protein: CASSQDRGQGEQYF
J gene: TRBJ2-1; D gene: -; V gene: TRBV7-2; CDR3 protein: CASSSKTRSYSYNEQFF
J gene: TRBJ1-1; D gene: -; V gene: TRBV19; CDR3 protein: CASSIAERGGAEAFF
J gene: TRBJ1-4; D gene: -; V gene: TRBV4-3; CDR3 protein: CASSQDRNEKLFF
J gene: TRBJ2-7; D gene: -; V gene: TRBV28; CDR3 protein: CATKSAEDEQYF
J gene: TRBJ2-1; D gene: -; V gene: TRBV13; CDR3 protein: CASNLYNEQFF
J gene: TRBJ1-5; D gene: -; V gene: TRBV7-3; CDR3 protein: CASARGSNQPQHF
J gene: TRBJ1-5; D gene: TRBD1; V gene: TRBV6-1; CDR3 protein: CASSEGGTGGKQPQHF
J gene: TRBJ2-3; D gene: -; V gene: TRBV19; CDR3 protein: CATTPGGGRADTQYF